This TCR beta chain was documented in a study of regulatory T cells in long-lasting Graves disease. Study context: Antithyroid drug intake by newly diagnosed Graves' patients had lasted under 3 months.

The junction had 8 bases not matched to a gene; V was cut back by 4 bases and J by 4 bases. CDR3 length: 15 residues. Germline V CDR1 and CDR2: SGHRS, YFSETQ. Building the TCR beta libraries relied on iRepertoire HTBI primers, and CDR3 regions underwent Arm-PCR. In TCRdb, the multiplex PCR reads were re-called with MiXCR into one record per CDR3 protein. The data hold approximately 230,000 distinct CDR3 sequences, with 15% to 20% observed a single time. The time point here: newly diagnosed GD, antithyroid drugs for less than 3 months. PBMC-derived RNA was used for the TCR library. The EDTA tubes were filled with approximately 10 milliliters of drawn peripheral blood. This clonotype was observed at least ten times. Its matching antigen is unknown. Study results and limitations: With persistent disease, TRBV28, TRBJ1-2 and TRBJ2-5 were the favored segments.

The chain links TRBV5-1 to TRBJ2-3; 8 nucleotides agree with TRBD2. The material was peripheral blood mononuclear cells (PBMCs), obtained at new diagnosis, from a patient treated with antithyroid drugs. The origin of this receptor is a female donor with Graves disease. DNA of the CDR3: TGCGCCAGCAGCCGCAGCGGGAGTTCGGCAGATACGCAGTATTTT. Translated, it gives CASSRSGSSADTQYF. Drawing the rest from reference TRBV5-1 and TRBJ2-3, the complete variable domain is KAGVTQTPRYLIKTRGQQVTLSCSPISGHRSVSWYQQTPGQGLQFLFEYFSETQRNKGNFPGRFSGRQFSNSRSEMNVSTLELGDSALYLCASSRSGSSADTQYFGPGTRLTVL.